This TCR beta chain appears in the sequencing data of a study of blood T cell repertoires in COVID-19. Study context: From the United States, Italy and Spain came samples of acute and convalescent COVID-19. T cells, B-cell-depleted T cells, or PBMCs provided the cDNA or gDNA that served as material.

TCRdb's copy holds only in-frame clones and misses some; the assay was immunoSEQ multiplex PCR. The table includes approximately 91,000 clones, 70% to 90% detected once. This clone was recorded once. The source of this sequence is a man between 65 and 79 years old with acute or convalescent COVID-19. Sequencing was performed on peripheral blood.

The CDR3 reads CASSLPGDYGYTF. The CDR3 DNA sequence: TGTGCCAGCAGCTTGCCAGGGGACTATGGCTACACCTTC. The chain has TRBV5-6 and TRBJ1-2; the D gene is possibly TRBD1 (6 bases). The CDR3 loop spans 13 amino acids. The V and J ends lost 1 base and 3 bases respectively, with 7 bases between them. Germline-derived CDR1 and CDR2 are SGHDT and YYEEEE. The full variable domain, its missing parts supplied by reference TRBV5-6 and TRBJ1-2, is DAGVTQSPTHLIKTRGQQVTLRCSPKSGHDTVSWYQQALGQGPQFIFQYYEEEERQRGNFPDRFSGHQFPNYSSELNVNALLLGDSALYLCASSLPGDYGYTFGSGTRLTVV.